The clone carrying this T cell receptor beta chain appeared a few times. A far larger clone is off by one base, so a read error is likely. Arm-PCR with iRepertoire HTBI primers amplified the CDR3 regions for these TCR beta libraries. TCRdb itself ran the multiplex PCR reads through MiXCR, one entry per CDR3 protein. The sample records some 500,000 distinct CDR3 sequences, roughly 12% being singletons. The sample comes from a study of regulatory T cells in long-lasting Graves disease. The length of the CDR3 is 13 residues. From germline, CDR1 is SEHNR and CDR2 FQNEAQ (reference sequence). Time point indicated: newly diagnosed GD, antithyroid drugs for less than 3 months. The TCR library was prepared using RNA isolated from PBMCs. The same data also contributed to another study, on T cells in Graves' hyperthyroidism and ophthalmopathy.

The chain recombines TRBV7-9 with TRBJ2-5; tentatively, D is TRBD2 (6 bases). This receptor was identified in a man between 25 and 39 years old with Graves disease. The material was peripheral blood mononuclear cells (PBMCs), obtained at new diagnosis, from a patient treated with antithyroid drugs. The CDR3, as DNA: TGTGCCAGCAGCTTCGGGGGTCGCGAGACCCCGTACTTC. It yields the protein CASSFGGRETPYF.